This TCR beta chain was sequenced during a study of T-cell memory formation after mild COVID-19. Whole-study context: TCR clustering was largely donor specific. Study findings and constraints: Researchers found some responding clones in pre-infection memory, a sign that cross-reactive memory joined.

The table lists this clonotype with a few counts. Its cognate antigen is unknown. Trimming took 4 bases from V and 6 from J, leaving 17 bases between them. The germline V gene has CDR1 SGHDT and CDR2 YYEEEE. The CDR3 loop spans 15 amino acids. TCRdb redid the calling of the 5' RACE reads with MiXCR, one entry per CDR3 protein. The profile shows some 320,000 distinct CDR3 sequences, roughly 13% of them singletons. The TCR comes from a man younger than 35 who had mild COVID-19 (a few samples of this study predate the infection). Cell type and time point are not known. This chain uses TRBV5-6 with TRBJ1-5; TRBD1 is a possible D gene (6 bases). The material sequenced was PBMCs or a T cell subset sorted from them (not recorded which). This CDR3 is CASSILQGSGQPQHF. Here the CDR3 DNA reads TGTGCCAGCAGCATACTACAGGGCTCAGGTCAGCCCCAGCATTTT.